The TCR beta chain under discussion was sequenced for a study of cytomegalovirus exposure and HLA in healthy donors. In regard to this clone: The target antigen is unknown.

The PCR had 60 Vbeta and 13 Jbeta primers. Assay: immunoSEQ multiplex PCR; the TCRdb copy retains only in-frame clones and omits some. The sample contains 250,000 to 350,000 clones, roughly 90% of which appear only once. The CDR3 has 14 amino acids. The V end was cut by 4 bases, the J end by 6 bases, with 16 bases between. Germline-derived CDR1 and CDR2 are SQVTM and ANQGSEA. Whole-study findings and limits: TCR beta V- and J-gene trimming, according to a later analysis, was linked to a missense DCLRE1C variant.

Sequenced sample: PBMCs. This TCR was sampled from a middle-aged man in good health and CMV-seropositive. The chain joins TRBV29-1 to TRBJ2-1, with no clear D. The CDR3, as DNA: TGCAGCGTTGCCTTTCTAGGTCCAACCAATGAGCAGTTCTTC. It translates to CSVAFLGPTNEQFF.